This T cell receptor (beta chain) emerged from a study of cytomegalovirus exposure and HLA in healthy donors. PCR employed 60 Vbeta and 13 Jbeta primers. Here immunoSEQ multiplex PCR was the method, and the copy in TCRdb shows in-frame clones only, minus some. The table has approximately 74,000 clones, around three quarters seen once; the top ten hold more than 7%. Study conclusions and caveats: In a later analysis, DRB1 alleles had the most associated TCRs; HLA-C alleles the fewest.

The length of the CDR3 is 13 residues. Trimming left V 4 bases short and J 11 bases short, with 16 bases between. Per germline, CDR1 SGHVS and CDR2 FQNEAQ. To note about this clone: Its antigen remains unidentified.

This clonotype was obtained from a woman aged 40-49 years in good health and CMV-seronegative. The chain carries TRBV7-8 and TRBJ2-3; maybe TRBD2 (5 bases). What was sequenced was PBMCs. The CDR3 DNA reads TGTGCCAGCAGCTCGGTCGGGGTAGCTGGGCAGTATTTT. This codes for CASSSVGVAGQYF.